The clone carrying this T cell receptor (beta chain) was detected only a few times. Germline V gives CDR1 MGHRA, CDR2 YSYEKL. This CDR3 comprises 17 residues. J was trimmed by 0 bases and V by 1 base; bases with no gene match: 9. This record comes from a study of T-cell reconstitution after alpha-beta-depleted transplantation in children. As it was prepared, the TCRbeta library received unique molecular identifiers. TCRdb recomputed calls from the PCR reads with MiXCR, one row per CDR3 protein. The sample has 700,000 or so distinct CDR3 sequences; roughly 13% are singletons. The sequenced sample was PBMCs, obtained before TCRalphabeta/CD19-depleted stem cell transplant. V is TRBV4-1 and J is TRBJ2-7; TRBD2 aligns across 7 bases. This TCR derives from a girl under 10 years old with congenital amegakaryocytic thrombocytopenia, due to receive a stem cell transplant. The CDR3 nucleotides read TGCGCCAGCAGCCAAGTGGGTAGCCGGGACTACTCCTACGAGCAGTACTTC. It specifies CASSQVGSRDYSYEQYF.